This paragraph reports one T cell receptor (beta chain). The length of the CDR3 is 15 residues. The V gene end was trimmed by 5 bases and the J gene end by 8 bases; junction bases not matched to a gene: 10. Germline-derived CDR1 and CDR2 are MNHEY and SMNVEV (reference sequence). This sample is part of a study of blood T cell repertoires in COVID-19. Whole-study context: Spain, Italy and the United States supplied samples that represented acute and convalescent COVID-19. T cells, B-cell-depleted T cells, or PBMCs provided the cDNA or gDNA that served as material.

Profiled with immunoSEQ multiplex PCR; TCRdb holds only in-frame clones, not every one. The table includes about 260,000 clones, about 80% detected once. Sequencing used peripheral blood. This clonotype was sampled from a human donor in a cohort sampled during active COVID-19. The rearrangement links TRBV27 to TRBJ1-2, with 11 bases identical to TRBD1. DNA of the CDR3: TGTGCCAGCAGTCCACGGACAGGGGGCTCGGGCGGCTACACCTTC. Translating it yields CASSPRTGGSGGYTF.